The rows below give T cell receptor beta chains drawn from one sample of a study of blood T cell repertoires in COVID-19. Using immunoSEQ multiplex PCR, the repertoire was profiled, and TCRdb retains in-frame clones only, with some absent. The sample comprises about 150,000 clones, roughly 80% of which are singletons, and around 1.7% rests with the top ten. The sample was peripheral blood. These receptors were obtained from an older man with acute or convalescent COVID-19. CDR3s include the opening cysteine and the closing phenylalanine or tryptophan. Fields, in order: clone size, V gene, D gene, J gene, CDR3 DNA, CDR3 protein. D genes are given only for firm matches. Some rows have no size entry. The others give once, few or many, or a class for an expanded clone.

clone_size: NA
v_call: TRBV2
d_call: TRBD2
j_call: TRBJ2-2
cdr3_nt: TGTGCCAGCAGTGAGGGAGGGATGGGGGGCACCGGGGAGCTGTTTTTT
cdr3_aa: CASSEGGMGGTGELFF

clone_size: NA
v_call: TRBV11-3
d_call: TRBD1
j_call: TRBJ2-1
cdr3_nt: TGTGCCAGCAGCGGAAGACAGGGGCTCCGTGACAATGAGCAGTTCTTC
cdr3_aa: CASSGRQGLRDNEQFF

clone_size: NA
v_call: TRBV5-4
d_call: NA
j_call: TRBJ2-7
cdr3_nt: TGTGCCAGCAGCTTGGATAGGGGTCACGAGCAGTACTTC
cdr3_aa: CASSLDRGHEQYF

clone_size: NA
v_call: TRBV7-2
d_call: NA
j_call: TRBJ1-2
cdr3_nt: TGTGCCAGCAGCGAAAGGGGTGGCTACACCTTC
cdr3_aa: CASSERGGYTF

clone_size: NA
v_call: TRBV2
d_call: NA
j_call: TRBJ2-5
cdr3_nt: TGTGCCAGCAGTGAATCAGGACAGATTCCCCAAGAGACCCAGTACTTC
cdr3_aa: CASSESGQIPQETQYF

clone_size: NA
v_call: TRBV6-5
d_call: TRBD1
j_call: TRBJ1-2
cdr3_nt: TGTGCCAGCAGGCCCACAGGGGGCTTCGGCTACACCTTC
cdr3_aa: CASRPTGGFGYTF

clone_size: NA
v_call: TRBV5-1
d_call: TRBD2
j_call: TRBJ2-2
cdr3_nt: TGCGCCAGCAGCTTGTTGGGACTAGCGGCGAACACCGGGGAGCTGTTTTTT
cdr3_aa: CASSLLGLAANTGELFF

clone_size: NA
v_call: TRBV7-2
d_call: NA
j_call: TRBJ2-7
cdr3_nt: TGTGCCAGCAGCCTCGCCCTAGCCGCTACCGAGCAGTACTTC
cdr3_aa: CASSLALAATEQYF

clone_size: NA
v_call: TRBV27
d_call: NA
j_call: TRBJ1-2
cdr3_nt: TGTGCCAGCAGTTTTGATAGGAGCTATGGCTACACCTTC
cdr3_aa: CASSFDRSYGYTF

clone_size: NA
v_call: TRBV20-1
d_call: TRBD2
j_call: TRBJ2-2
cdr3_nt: TGCAGTGCTAGTCGAGGACTAGCGTTTACCGGGGAGCTGTTTTTT
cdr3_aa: CSASRGLAFTGELFF

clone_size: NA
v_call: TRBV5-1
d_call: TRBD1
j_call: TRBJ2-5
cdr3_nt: TGCGCCAGCAGCTTACAGGGGGCAGGAGAGACCCAGTACTTC
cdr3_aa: CASSLQGAGETQYF

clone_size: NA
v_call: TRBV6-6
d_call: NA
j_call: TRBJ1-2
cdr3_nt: TGTGCCAGCAGTTCCCGGACCGGGCGCGGGACCTATGGCTACACCTTC
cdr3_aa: CASSSRTGRGTYGYTF

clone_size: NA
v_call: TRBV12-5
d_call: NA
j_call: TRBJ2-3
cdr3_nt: TGTGCTAGTGCCCCGGAGACAGCCCTGAATCTGTATTTT
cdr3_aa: CASAPETALNLYF

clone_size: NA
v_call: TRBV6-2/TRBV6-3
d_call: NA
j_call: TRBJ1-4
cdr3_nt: TGTGCCAGCAGCTTTCCCGGGGGGATGCTGACTGCAACTAATGAAAAACTGTTTTTT
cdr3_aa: CASSFPGGMLTATNEKLFF

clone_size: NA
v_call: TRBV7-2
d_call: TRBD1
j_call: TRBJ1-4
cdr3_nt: TGTGCCAGCAGCTCCGGGACAGGGCGGGATGAAAAACTGTTTTTT
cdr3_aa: CASSSGTGRDEKLFF

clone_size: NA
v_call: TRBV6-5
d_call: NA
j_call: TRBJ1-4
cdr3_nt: TGTGCCAGCAACGACGGGGGTGCAACTAATGAAAAACTGTTTTTT
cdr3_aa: CASNDGGATNEKLFF

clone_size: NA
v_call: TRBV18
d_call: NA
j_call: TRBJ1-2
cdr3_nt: TGTGCCAGCTCAGGCTCTACAGGGAGGGGCGGCTACACCTTC
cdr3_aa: CASSGSTGRGGYTF

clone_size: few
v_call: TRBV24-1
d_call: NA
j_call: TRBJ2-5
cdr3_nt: TGTGCCACCAGTGACCGGACAACACCAGAGACCCAGTACTTC
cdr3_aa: CATSDRTTPETQYF

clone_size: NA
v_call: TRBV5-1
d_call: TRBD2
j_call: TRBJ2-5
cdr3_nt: TGCGCCAGCAGCTTGGGGGGACTAGCAGACGAGACCCAGTACTTC
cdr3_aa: CASSLGGLADETQYF

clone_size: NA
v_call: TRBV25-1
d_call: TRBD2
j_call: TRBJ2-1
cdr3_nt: TGTGCCAGCAGTGGAGCGGGGGGGCCCCACAATGAGCAGTTCTTC
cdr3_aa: CASSGAGGPHNEQFF

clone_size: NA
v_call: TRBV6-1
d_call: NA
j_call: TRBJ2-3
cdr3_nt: TGTGCCAGCAGTGAAGCGGGCTATCCCACAGATACGCAGTATTTT
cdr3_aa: CASSEAGYPTDTQYF

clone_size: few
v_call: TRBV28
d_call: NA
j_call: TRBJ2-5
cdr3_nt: TGTGCCAGCAGTCCCCTTGGGCTAAATAAAGAGACCCAGTACTTC
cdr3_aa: CASSPLGLNKETQYF

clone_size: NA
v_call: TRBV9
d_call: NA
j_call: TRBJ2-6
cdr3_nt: TGTGCCAGCAGCGTAGGGGGCCCTGCCTCTGGGGCCAACGTCCTGACTTTC
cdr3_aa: CASSVGGPASGANVLTF

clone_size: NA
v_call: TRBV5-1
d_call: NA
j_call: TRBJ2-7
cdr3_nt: TGCGCCAGCAGCTTGGCGCGCAGGTCTTACGAGCAGTACTTC
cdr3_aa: CASSLARRSYEQYF

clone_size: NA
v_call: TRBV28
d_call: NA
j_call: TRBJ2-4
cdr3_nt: TGTGCCAGCAGTACGACCTGGGCCAAATGGGACATTCAGTACTTC
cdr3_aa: CASSTTWAKWDIQYF

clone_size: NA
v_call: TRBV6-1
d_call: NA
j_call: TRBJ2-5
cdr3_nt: TGTGCCAGCAGTGAAGGTTTGAGCGGACAAGAGACCCAGTACTTC
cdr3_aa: CASSEGLSGQETQYF

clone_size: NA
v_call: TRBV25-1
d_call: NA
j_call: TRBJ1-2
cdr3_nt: TGTGCCAGCAGTGAAGTTGCGCACGAGGGGGAACCTTATGGCTACACCTTC
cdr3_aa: CASSEVAHEGEPYGYTF

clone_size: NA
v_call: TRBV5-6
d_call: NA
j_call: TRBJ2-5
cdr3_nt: TGTGCCAGCAGCCCGGGTGTCGGGGAGACCCAGTACTTC
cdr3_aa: CASSPGVGETQYF

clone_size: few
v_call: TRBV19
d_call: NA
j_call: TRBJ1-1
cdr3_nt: TGTGCCAGTAGTATAGGCCACCCAGACTGGGCTTTCTTT
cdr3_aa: CASSIGHPDWAFF

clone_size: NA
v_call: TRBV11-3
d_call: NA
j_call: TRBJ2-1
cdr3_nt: TGTGCCAGCAGCTTAGACGGACAGTCCTACAATGAGCAGTTCTTC
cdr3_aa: CASSLDGQSYNEQFF